The rows below give T cell receptor beta chains drawn from one sample of a study of T-cell reconstitution after alpha-beta-depleted transplantation in children. From the PCR reads, TCRdb called clonotypes with MiXCR, one entry per CDR3 protein. The sample carries hundreds of thousands of distinct CDR3 sequences, roughly 17% recorded once. This material consisted of PBMCs, mostly from graft donor cells, taken 360 days after TCRalphabeta/CD19-depleted stem cell transplant. The source of these receptors is a boy in the first two years of life who had a stem cell transplant for Wiskott-Aldrich syndrome, so the T cells may come from the graft donor. CDR3s include the opening cysteine and the closing phenylalanine or tryptophan. D genes are given only for firm matches. Clone size, where shown, is once, few, many, or a class for clones that have expanded.

>TRBJ2-5|12|-|-|TRBV20-1
CSGRMGVGTQYF
TGCAGTGGTAGAATGGGGGTGGGGACCCAGTACTTC
>TRBJ1-1|13|-|-|TRBV29-1
CSTSRIGATEAFF
TGCAGCACCTCACGGATCGGAGCCACTGAAGCTTTCTTT
>TRBJ2-3|14|-|-|TRBV27
CASSPISSTDTQYF
TGTGCCAGCAGTCCCATAAGTAGCACAGATACGCAGTATTTT
>TRBJ2-3|15|few|TRBD2|TRBV10-2
CASRGTSGGRDTQYF
TGCGCCAGCAGAGGGACTAGCGGGGGTAGGGATACGCAGTATTTT
>TRBJ2-1|16|-|TRBD2|TRBV15
CATSRDLAGTSNEQFF
TGTGCCACCAGCAGAGATCTAGCGGGGACCTCCAATGAGCAGTTCTTC
>TRBJ2-7|14|-|TRBD1|TRBV24-1
CATSGGTGSHEQYF
TGTGCCACCAGTGGCGGGACAGGGAGCCACGAGCAGTACTTC
>TRBJ2-7|15|-|-|TRBV5-6
CASSYRLFYYYEQYF
TGTGCCAGCAGCTACCGACTGTTCTACTACTACGAGCAGTACTTC
>TRBJ2-7|17|once|TRBD1|TRBV11-2
CASSLRDSPTMGWEQYF
TGTGCCAGCAGCTTACGGGACAGTCCAACTATGGGTTGGGAGCAGTACTTC
>TRBJ2-1|14|few|TRBD1|TRBV5-1
CASSRQGVVDEQFF
TGCGCCAGCAGTAGGCAGGGGGTGGTCGATGAGCAGTTCTTC
>TRBJ2-3|17|-|-|TRBV5-5
CASSLGERRGPADTQYF
TGTGCCAGCAGCTTGGGGGAGAGGCGGGGACCAGCAGATACGCAGTATTTT
>TRBJ1-6|14|few|-|TRBV2
CASSDWAPNSPLHF
TGTGCCAGCAGTGATTGGGCGCCGAATTCACCCCTCCACTTT
>TRBJ2-3|13|few|-|TRBV24-1
CATTGQWEDTQYF
TGTGCCACCACCGGACAGTGGGAAGATACGCAGTATTTT
>TRBJ2-5|19|few|TRBD1|TRBV10-3
CAISEWGTGISPYQETQYF
TGTGCCATCAGTGAGTGGGGGACAGGGATTTCGCCGTACCAAGAGACCCAGTACTTC
>TRBJ1-2|13|many|-|TRBV7-9
CASSLAGTYGYTF
TGTGCCAGCAGCTTGGCAGGGACTTATGGCTACACCTTC
>TRBJ2-3|15|few|-|TRBV5-6
CASSLRVGSTDTQYF
TGTGCCAGCAGCTTGCGGGTCGGGAGCACAGATACGCAGTATTTT
>TRBJ2-5|13|many|TRBD1|TRBV6-6
CASRQGTQETQYF
TGTGCCAGCAGACAGGGGACCCAAGAGACCCAGTACTTC
>TRBJ2-3|15|few|-|TRBV12-3/TRBV12-4
CATLGGPYSTDTQYF
TGTGCCACCCTTGGGGGGCCCTATAGCACAGATACGCAGTATTTT
>TRBJ1-5|17|-|TRBD1|TRBV5-8
CASSLGPGQSSNQPQHF
TGTGCCAGCAGCTTGGGACCGGGACAGTCTAGCAATCAGCCCCAGCATTTT
>TRBJ2-7|13|few|TRBD2|TRBV6-4
CANLRGRTYEQYF
TGTGCCAACCTTCGCGGGAGGACCTACGAGCAGTACTTC
>TRBJ2-7|15|few|-|TRBV11-2
CASSLEFSSSYEQYF
TGTGCCAGCAGCTTAGAGTTCTCGAGCTCCTACGAGCAGTACTTC
>TRBJ2-3|13|few|-|TRBV5-1
CASSLGKPDTQYF
TGCGCCAGCAGCTTGGGCAAACCAGATACGCAGTATTTT
>TRBJ2-3|17|-|-|TRBV12-3/TRBV12-4
CASSLDQDRRGPDTQYF
TGTGCCAGCAGTTTAGACCAGGACAGGCGGGGTCCAGATACGCAGTATTTT
>TRBJ2-7|12|few|-|TRBV12-3/TRBV12-4
CASSRYRVTVDF
TGTGCCAGCAGCCGTTACAGGGTGACGGTTGACTTC
>TRBJ2-1|17|-|-|TRBV7-9
CASSLPVRRGFYNEQFF
TGTGCCAGCAGCTTACCCGTTAGGAGGGGGTTCTACAATGAGCAGTTCTTC
>TRBJ2-2|19|-|TRBD2|TRBV7-6
CASSLAPSGRDSNTGELFF
TGTGCCAGCAGCTTAGCCCCTAGCGGGAGGGACTCGAACACCGGGGAGCTGTTTTTT
>TRBJ2-1|14|many|TRBD2|TRBV6-4
CASSATSGSHEQFF
TGTGCCAGCAGTGCTACTAGCGGGAGCCACGAGCAGTTCTTC
>TRBJ1-1|13|-|-|TRBV7-2
CASSQTISTEAFF
TGTGCCAGCAGCCAGACGATTAGCACTGAAGCTTTCTTT
>TRBJ2-7|16|-|TRBD1|TRBV5-1
CASSLEGGKRAYEQYF
TGCGCCAGCAGCTTGGAAGGGGGCAAGAGGGCCTACGAGCAGTACTTC
>TRBJ1-2|14|-|TRBD1|TRBV13
CASSSTGGFYGYTF
TGTGCCAGCAGCTCGACAGGGGGTTTCTATGGCTACACCTTC
>TRBJ2-6|18|-|TRBD2|TRBV9
CASSVAGSGRYGANVLTF
TGTGCCAGCAGCGTAGCGGGTAGCGGGAGGTATGGGGCCAACGTCCTGACTTTC
>TRBJ1-3|17|few|TRBD1|TRBV3-1
CASSQVTWDRPGNTIYF
TGTGCCAGCAGCCAAGTAACGTGGGACAGGCCTGGAAACACCATATATTTT
>TRBJ2-2|15|many|TRBD1|TRBV10-3
CAISDRGGNTGELFF
TGTGCCATCAGTGATAGAGGGGGCAACACCGGGGAGCTGTTTTTT
>TRBJ2-5|13|few|-|TRBV11-1
CASSLRVAETQYF
TGTGCCAGCAGCTTAAGGGTAGCGGAGACCCAGTACTTC
>TRBJ2-6|15|few|-|TRBV20-1
CSAREGRSGANVLTF
TGCAGTGCTAGAGAGGGACGGTCTGGGGCCAACGTCCTGACTTTC
>TRBJ2-1|18|few|TRBD2|TRBV24-1
CATSGQRGGKSSYNEQFF
TGTGCCACCAGTGGCCAGCGGGGGGGAAAAAGCTCCTACAATGAGCAGTTCTTC
>TRBJ2-2|15|-|TRBD2|TRBV3-1
CASRRLAAQPGELFF
TGTGCCAGCAGACGACTAGCGGCTCAACCCGGGGAGCTGTTTTTT
>TRBJ2-1|13|-|-|TRBV10-3
CAIRHLDYNEQFF
TGTGCCATCAGACACCTGGACTACAATGAGCAGTTCTTC